A single sample is the source of the 22 T cell receptor beta chains below, sequenced in a study of tumor-infiltrating lymphocytes in primary liver carcinoma. Total RNA amounting to around 450 ng was the source from which TCR beta cDNA was made with a constant-region primer. Slightly modified ARM-PCR with three nested multiplex PCR rounds yielded TCR beta libraries. In the first two PCR rounds, TRBV1-TRBV30 forward primers were paired with a C-beta reverse primer, and each round lasted around 10 cycles. TCRdb called the multiplex PCR reads again in MiXCR, with one record for every CDR3 protein. Among tens of thousands of distinct CDR3 sequences, nearly 80% were seen once, and the ten largest hold around two fifths. Unsorted bulk tissue (roughly 19-30 mg) underwent RNA and DNA co-extraction. Sequenced material: liver tumor tissue from sampling region 1. Subset of the sample: tumor region T1, superior pole. These receptors came from a woman aged 30 to 39 with primary liver carcinoma and hepatitis B virus infection.

This clonotype was seen a single time. Given the absence of the conserved phenylalanine or tryptophan at the CDR3 end, a read error is likely. The rearrangement uses TRBV19 and TRBJ1-5; TRBD1 aligns across 9 bases. This CDR3 contains 15 residues. The germline CDR1 and CDR2 sequences are LNHDA and SQIVND (reference sequence). V gave up 3 bases and J gave up 7 bases; unmatched junction bases: 7. The CDR3 sequence is CASSMGQGGVQPQHS. The DNA of the CDR3 is TGTGCCAGTAGTATGGGACAGGGAGGAGTCCAGCCCCAGCATTCT.

By sample fraction, this clonotype is medium-sized. The chain is built from TRBV6-6 and TRBJ2-1; D may match TRBD1 or TRBD2 (6 bases each). V dropped 6 bases and J dropped 5 bases, with 11 bases sitting between them. Germline-derived CDR1 and CDR2 are MNHNY and SVGAGI (reference sequence). The CDR3 is 13 amino acids. The CDR3 coding sequence is TGTGCCAGCAGCCGCGGGACAAACAATGAGCAGTTCTTC. Residues: CASSRGTNNEQFF.

The V gene is TRBV28, the J gene TRBJ2-7, with TRBD2 identical over 8 bases. CDR1 and CDR2 from the germline V gene are MDHEN and SYDVKM. CDR3 length equals 15 residues. Trimming at V came to 4 bases and at J to 6 bases, leaving 11 bases not matched to a gene. Here the CDR3 reads CASSWSAGGMREQYF. CDR3 coding DNA: TGTGCCAGCAGTTGGTCGGCGGGAGGTATGCGCGAGCAGTACTTC.

A remark on this clonotype: Because the CDR3 is missing its conserved closing phenylalanine or tryptophan, this is likely a read error. The CDR3 here is CASSQAVTGGHTSYEQYL. The CDR3, as DNA: TGCGCCAGCAGCCAAGCTGTGACGGGGGGTCACACTAGCTACGAACAGTACTTA. The gene calls are TRBV4-3 and TRBJ2-7; 7 bases map to TRBD2. Germline V gene data show CDR1 as LGHNA and CDR2 as YSLEER. CDR3 size: 18 residues.

This clonotype has a count of ten or more. Given a much more abundant clone one base away, this may be a read error. The chain has TRBV29-1 and TRBJ2-5, with 9 bases aligning to TRBD1. CDR1 and CDR2 (germline): SQVTM, ANQGSEA. Germline trimming cut 6 bases from V and 9 bases from J; bases unmatched to any gene: 11. The CDR3 contains 13 residues. The CDR3 protein is CSVVSRTGEAQYF. The CDR3 DNA sequence: TGCAGCGTCGTCAGTAGGACAGGGGAGGCCCAGTACTTC. Full variable domain (remainder filled in from reference TRBV29-1 and TRBJ2-5): SAVISQKPSRDICQRGTSLTIQCQVDSQVTMMFWYRQQPGQSLTLIATANQGSEATYESGFVIDKFPISRPNLTFSTLTVSNMSPEDSSIYLCSVVSRTGEAQYFGPGTRLLVL.

Notes on this clonotype: Germline is not matched at one junction end, which may reflect a read error. The chain links TRBV28 to TRBJ2-2; 8 positions agree with TRBD2. The CDR3 contains 13 residues. The germline V gene encodes CDR1 MDHEN and CDR2 SYDVKM. CDR3 bases: TGTGCCAGGAGTTTGAGCGGGAGCGGGAAGCTGTTCTTT. The encoded protein is CARSLSGSGKLFF.

As concerns this clonotype: Lacking the conserved final phenylalanine or tryptophan, this CDR3 likely reflects a read error. This chain connects TRBV11-1 to TRBJ2-1; weak D call: TRBD1 (6 bases). Germline V CDR1 and CDR2: SGHAT, FQDESV (reference sequence). Trimming shortened V by 5 bases and J by 8 bases, and 19 bases separated the two germline ends. The CDR3 is made up of 15 amino acids. CDR3 region: CASSRRQASNDEQFL. Here the CDR3 DNA reads TGTGCCAGCAGCCGGAGACAGGCCTCCAACGATGAGCAGTTCCTC.

This clonotype was picked up many times. This chain links TRBV7-3 with TRBJ2-1; TRBD2 agrees at 9 bases. This CDR3 has 18 amino acids. The V segment lost 2 bases and the J segment 4 bases; nucleotides outside the gene matches: 12. Germline assignment: CDR1 SGHTA and CDR2 FQGTGA. The CDR3 sequence is CASSLFFGAGGPYNEQFF. Here the CDR3 DNA reads TGTGCCAGCAGCTTATTCTTCGGAGCGGGAGGCCCTTACAATGAGCAGTTCTTC.

A word on this clonotype: One junction end disagrees with the germline gene, perhaps due to a read error. The chain has TRBV6-5 and TRBJ2-2, with 8 bases matching TRBD1. This CDR3 has 15 residues. CDR1 is MNHEY, CDR2 SVGAGI, per germline. CDR3 DNA: TGTGCTAGCAGTCCGCGGACAGGGTTCACCGGGCAACTGTTTTTT. Protein sequence: CASSPRTGFTGQLFF.

Remarks on this clonotype: A read error may explain this, as a much larger clone is one base away. The V and J genes are TRBV11-2 and TRBJ1-1, with a weak D call TRBD1 (6 bases). This CDR3 contains 16 residues. V lost 8 bases to trimming and J lost 2 bases, with 21 bases between them. Germline loops: CDR1 SGHAT, CDR2 FQNNGV. The CDR3 loop reads CASCSGTPGINTEAFF. The CDR3 bases are TGTGCCAGCTGTTCCGGGACACCGGGGATTAACACTGAAGCTTTCTTT.

This sequence joins TRBV14 and TRBJ1-4, with D hard to call. The V end lost 4 bases, the J end lost 6 bases, and 12 bases lay between the germline ends. CDR1 and CDR2 (germline): SGHDN, FVKESK. This CDR3 is 14 amino acids long. The CDR3 nucleotides read TGTGCCAGCAGCCGAAGGCGGGATTATGAAAAACTGTTTTTT. Translation: CASSRRRDYEKLFF. Complete variable domain (other parts from reference TRBV14 and TRBJ1-4): EAGVTQFPSHSVIEKGQTVTLRCDPISGHDNLYWYRRVMGKEIKFLLHFVKESKQDESGMPNNRFLAERTGGTYSTLKVQPAELEDSGVYFCASSRRRDYEKLFFGSGTQLSVL.

On this clonotype itself: A junction boundary mismatches the germline segment, possibly from a read error. The chain uses TRBV5-6 and TRBJ2-7; D not certain. The CDR3 contains 13 residues. CDR1 is SGHDT, CDR2 YYEEEE, per germline. CDR3 sequence reads: CARSLQTRLSQYF. The CDR3 DNA is TGTGCCAGAAGCTTACAGACAAGGCTATCGCAGTACTTC.

The J gene is TRBJ2-3, the V gene TRBV12-3 or TRBV12-4; D perhaps matches TRBD2 (6 bases). The CDR3 consists of 15 residues. V was cut by 7 bases and J by 4 bases, with 18 bases left in between. The CDR3 DNA is TGTGCCAGCACTTTTCCCCCTTCTAGCGCAGATACGCAGTATTTT. This codes for CASTFPPSSADTQYF.

The V gene is TRBV11-2, the J gene TRBJ2-1; TRBD1 matches 7 bases. The CDR3 length is 17 residues. Per the germline V gene, CDR1 is SGHAT and CDR2 is FQNNGV. This CDR3 is CTNSLRPGQRFYNEQFF. Written as DNA, the CDR3 is TGTACCAACAGCTTACGACCGGGACAGAGATTCTACAATGAGCAGTTCTTC.

The CDR3: CASSFGTGELFF. CDR3 nucleotide sequence: TGTGCCAGCAGCTTTGGTACCGGGGAGCTGTTTTTT. The chain combines TRBV11-2 with TRBJ2-2; D gene uncertain. Per the germline V gene, CDR1 is SGHAT and CDR2 is FQNNGV. The germline V and J ends were trimmed by 3 bases and 5 bases, with 4 bases remaining between them. The CDR3 covers 12 residues.

The CDR3 region is CDSSQRTTDTQYF. CDR3 DNA sequence: TGTGACAGTAGCCAAAGGACGACAGATACGCAGTATTTT. This chain links TRBV7-9 with TRBJ2-3; D remains unclear. CDR3 size: 13 residues. Germline-derived CDR1 and CDR2 are SEHNR and FQNEAQ (reference sequence).

With regard to this clonotype: An end of the junction does not agree with germline; a read error may underlie this. The chain carries TRBV30 and TRBJ2-7; 13 bases are shared with TRBD2. The CDR3 runs 15 residues. Germline values: CDR1 GTSNPN, CDR2 SVGIG (reference sequence). CDR3 sequence: CVWGGLAGKSYEQYF. The CDR3 region has the DNA TGTGTCTGGGGGGGACTAGCGGGGAAGTCCTACGAGCAGTACTTC.

Relative to its sample, this clonotype is medium-sized. This chain connects TRBV6-2 or TRBV6-3 to TRBJ1-5; 10 positions agree with TRBD1. Germline assignment: CDR1 MNHEY and CDR2 SVGEGT. This CDR3 region has 15 residues. With V trimmed by 5 bases and J by 6 bases, 7 bases remained unmatched. Written as DNA, the CDR3 is TGTGCCAGCAGTAAAGTGACAGGGGGCGTTCAGCCCCAGCATTTT. Translating it yields CASSKVTGGVQPQHF.

This clonotype has a handful of counts. The gene calls are TRBV11-2 and TRBJ1-2, with D unclear. There are 13 residues in the CDR3. The ends were cut back, 1 base at V and 7 bases at J, with 10 bases in the middle. Germline V gives CDR1 SGHAT, CDR2 FQNNGV. The CDR3 nucleotides read TGTGCCAGCAGCTTAGGGGCCGGTTTTGGCTACACCTTC. This encodes CASSLGAGFGYTF. Combining the CDR3 with reference TRBV11-2 and TRBJ1-2 gives the whole variable domain EAGVAQSPRYKIIEKRQSVAFWCNPISGHATLYWYQQILGQGPKLLIQFQNNGVVDDSQLPKDRFSAERLKGVDSTLKIQPAKLEDSAVYLCASSLGAGFGYTFGSGTRLTVV.

Remarks on this clonotype: At one of its ends the junction is not consistent with the germline gene, which may arise from a read error. The chain couples TRBV30 to TRBJ1-1, with D unclear. CDR3 length equals 16 residues. The germline CDR1 and CDR2 sequences are GTSNPN and SVGIG (reference sequence). CDR3 DNA sequence: TGTGCCTGGAGTGTGGGTGGCAGGCTCCCAAACACTGGAGCTTTCTTT. It is translated as CAWSVGGRLPNTGAFF. Filled out from reference TRBV30 and TRBJ1-1, the complete variable domain reads SQTIHQWPATLVQPVGSPLSLECTVEGTSNPNLYWYRQAAGRGLQLLFYSVGIGQISSEVPQNLSASRPQDRQFILSSKKLLLSDSGFYLCAWSVGGRLPNTGAFFGQGTRLTVV.

This clonotype occurred many times. This chain links TRBV9 with TRBJ1-1; no definite D call. CDR3 length: 13 amino acids. Germline-derived CDR1 and CDR2 are SGDLS and YYNGEE. V was shortened by 2 bases and J by 6 bases, with 11 bases between the two germline ends. CDR3 region: CASSVGVGAEAFF. The CDR3 nucleotides are TGTGCCAGCAGCGTGGGAGTGGGCGCTGAAGCTTTCTTT.

A word on this clonotype: The junction does not match germline at one end; this may be a read error. The chain is built from TRBV5-6 and TRBJ1-5; 9 bases match TRBD1. CDR3 length equals 14 residues. Germline V lookup: CDR1 SGHDT, CDR2 YYEEEE. In nucleotides, the CDR3 is TGTACCAGCAGCACAGGGGGCAACAATCAGCCCCGGCATTTT. Protein: CTSSTGGNNQPRHF.